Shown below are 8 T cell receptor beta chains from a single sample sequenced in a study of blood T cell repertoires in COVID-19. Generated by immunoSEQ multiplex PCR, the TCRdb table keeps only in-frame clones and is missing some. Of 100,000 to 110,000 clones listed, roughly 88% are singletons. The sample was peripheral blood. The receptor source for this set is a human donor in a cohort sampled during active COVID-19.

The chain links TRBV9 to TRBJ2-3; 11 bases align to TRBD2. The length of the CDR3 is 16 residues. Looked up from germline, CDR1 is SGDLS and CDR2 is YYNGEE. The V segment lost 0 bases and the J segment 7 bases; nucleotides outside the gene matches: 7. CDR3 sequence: CASSVDTSGSRNTQYF. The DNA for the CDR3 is TGTGCCAGCAGCGTAGACACTAGCGGGAGCAGGAATACGCAGTATTTT. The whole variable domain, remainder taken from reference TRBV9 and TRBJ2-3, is DSGVTQTPKHLITATGQRVTLRCSPRSGDLSVYWYQQSLDQGLQFLIQYYNGEERAKGNILERFSAQQFPDLHSELNLSSLELGDSALYFCASSVDTSGSRNTQYFGPGTRLTVL.

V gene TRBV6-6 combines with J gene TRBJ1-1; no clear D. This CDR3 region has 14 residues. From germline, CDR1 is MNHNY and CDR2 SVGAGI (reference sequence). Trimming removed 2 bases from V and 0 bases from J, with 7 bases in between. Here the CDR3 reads CASSYIAVNTEAFF. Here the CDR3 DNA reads TGTGCCAGCAGTTACATTGCGGTGAACACTGAAGCTTTCTTT.

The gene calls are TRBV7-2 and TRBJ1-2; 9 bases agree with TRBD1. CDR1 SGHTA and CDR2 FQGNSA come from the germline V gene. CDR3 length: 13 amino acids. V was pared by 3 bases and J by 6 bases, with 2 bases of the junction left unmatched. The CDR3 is CASSFGTGNGYTF. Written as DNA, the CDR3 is TGTGCCAGCAGCTTTGGGACAGGGAATGGCTACACCTTC.

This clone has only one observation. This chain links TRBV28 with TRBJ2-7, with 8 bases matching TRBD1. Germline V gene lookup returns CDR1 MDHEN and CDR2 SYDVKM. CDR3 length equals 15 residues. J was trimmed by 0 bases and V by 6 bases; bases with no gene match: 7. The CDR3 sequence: CASSKDRASSYEQYF. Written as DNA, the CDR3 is TGTGCCAGCAGCAAGGACAGGGCGAGCTCCTACGAGCAGTACTTC.

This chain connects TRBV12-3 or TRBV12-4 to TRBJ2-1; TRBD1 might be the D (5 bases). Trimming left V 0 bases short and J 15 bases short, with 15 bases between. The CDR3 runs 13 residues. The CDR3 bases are TGTGCCAGCAGTTTAGCCCTAGGGAAGGGGCCGTTCTTC. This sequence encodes CASSLALGKGPFF.

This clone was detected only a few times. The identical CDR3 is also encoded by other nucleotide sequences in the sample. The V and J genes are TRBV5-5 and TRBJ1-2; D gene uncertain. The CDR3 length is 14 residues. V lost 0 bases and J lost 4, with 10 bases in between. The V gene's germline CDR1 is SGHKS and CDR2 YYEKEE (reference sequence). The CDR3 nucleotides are TGTGCCAGCAGCTTGGCCGGCTTAGCCTATGGCTACACCTTC. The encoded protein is CASSLAGLAYGYTF.

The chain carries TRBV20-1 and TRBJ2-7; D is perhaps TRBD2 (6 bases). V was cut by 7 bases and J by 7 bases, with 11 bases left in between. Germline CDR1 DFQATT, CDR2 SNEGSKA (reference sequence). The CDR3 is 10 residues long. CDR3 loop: CSGLGGEQYF. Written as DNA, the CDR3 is TGCAGTGGTTTGGGGGGAGAGCAGTACTTC.

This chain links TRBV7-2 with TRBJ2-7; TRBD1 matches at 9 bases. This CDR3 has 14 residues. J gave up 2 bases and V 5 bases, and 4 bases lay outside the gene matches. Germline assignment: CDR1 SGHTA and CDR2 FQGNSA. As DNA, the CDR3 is TGTGCCAGCAGCCCTACAGGGGGCCCCTACGAGCAGTACTTC. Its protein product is CASSPTGGPYEQYF.